The TCR beta chain described here comes from a study of blood T cell repertoires in COVID-19. Overall study context: The study drew acute and convalescent COVID-19 samples from the United States, Italy and Spain. Nucleic acid was either cDNA or gDNA, and it came from T cells, B-cell-depleted T cells, or PBMCs.

Trimming shortened V by 4 bases and J by 8 bases, and 11 bases separated the two germline ends. Germline assignment: CDR1 MNHEY and CDR2 SVGAGI. The CDR3 spans 12 residues. Authors' analysis steps: From reference gene primer amplification, estimates of nucleated cell counts were derived. Produced via immunoSEQ multiplex PCR; TCRdb's table is partial and in-frame only. That table gives V, J and clone size, and the DNA gave D and trimming. The data show a few hundred thousand clones, with roughly 83% seen just once and approximately 13% held by the top ten. Material: peripheral blood. The TCR was taken from an older man with acute or convalescent COVID-19. The V call is TRBV6-5, the J call TRBJ1-2, with no clear D. DNA for the CDR3: TGTGCCAGCAGTTTCGACACCAGAGGCTACACCTTC. This translates into CASSFDTRGYTF.